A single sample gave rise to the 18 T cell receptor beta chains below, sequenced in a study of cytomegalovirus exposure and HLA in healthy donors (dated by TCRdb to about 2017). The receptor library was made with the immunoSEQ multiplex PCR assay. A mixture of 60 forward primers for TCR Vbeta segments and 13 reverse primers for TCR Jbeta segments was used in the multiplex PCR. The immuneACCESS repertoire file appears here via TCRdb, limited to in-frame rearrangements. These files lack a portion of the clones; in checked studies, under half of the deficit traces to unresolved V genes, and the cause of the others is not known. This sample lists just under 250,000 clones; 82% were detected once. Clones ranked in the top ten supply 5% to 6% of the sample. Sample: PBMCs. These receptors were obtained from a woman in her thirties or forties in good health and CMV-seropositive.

This CDR3 reads CASTGDRGKGQPQHF. As DNA, the CDR3 is TGTGCCAGTACCGGGGACAGGGGAAAAGGTCAGCCCCAGCATTTT. This chain uses TRBV19 with TRBJ1-5; TRBD1 matches at 10 bases. This CDR3 is 15 amino acids long. The V and J ends lost 7 bases and 6 bases, in that order; junction bases with no gene match: 9. In germline, CDR1 is LNHDA, CDR2 SQIVND (reference sequence).

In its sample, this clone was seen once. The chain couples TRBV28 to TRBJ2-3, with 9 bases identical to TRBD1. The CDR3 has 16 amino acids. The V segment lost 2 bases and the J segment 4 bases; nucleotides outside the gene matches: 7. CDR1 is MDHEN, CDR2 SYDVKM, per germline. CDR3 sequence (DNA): TGTGCCAGCAGTTTACTAGGACAGGGGCACCCAGATACGCAGTATTTT. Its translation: CASSLLGQGHPDTQYF.

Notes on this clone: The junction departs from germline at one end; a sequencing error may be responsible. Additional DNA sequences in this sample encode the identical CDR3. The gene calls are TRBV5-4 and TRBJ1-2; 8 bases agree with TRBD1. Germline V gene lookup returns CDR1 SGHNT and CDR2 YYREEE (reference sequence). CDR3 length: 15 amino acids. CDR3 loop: CASSLVAGGGYGYTF. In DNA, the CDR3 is TGTGCCAGTAGCTTGGTGGCAGGGGGCGGGTATGGCTACACCTTC.

CDR3 loop: CASSYTRDRAYEQYF. DNA of the CDR3: TGTGCCAGCAGTTACACCCGGGACAGGGCCTACGAGCAGTACTTC. This rearrangement joins TRBV6-5 to TRBJ2-7, with 9 bases fitting TRBD1. Germline trimming cut 2 bases from V and 2 bases from J; bases unmatched to any gene: 4. The CDR3 runs to 15 residues. The germline V gene has CDR1 MNHEY and CDR2 SVGAGI.

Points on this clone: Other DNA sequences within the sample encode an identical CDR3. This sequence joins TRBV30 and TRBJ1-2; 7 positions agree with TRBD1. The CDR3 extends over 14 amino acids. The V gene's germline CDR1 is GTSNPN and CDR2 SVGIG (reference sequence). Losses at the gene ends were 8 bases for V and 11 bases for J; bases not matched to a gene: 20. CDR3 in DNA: TGTGCCCTAAATGACAGGGCCTTTAGCTTTGGTTACACCTTC. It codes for CALNDRAFSFGYTF.

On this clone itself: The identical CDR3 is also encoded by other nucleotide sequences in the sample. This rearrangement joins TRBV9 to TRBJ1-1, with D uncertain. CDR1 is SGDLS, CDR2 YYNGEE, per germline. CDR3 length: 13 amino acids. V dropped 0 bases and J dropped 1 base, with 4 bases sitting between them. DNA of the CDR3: TGTGCCAGCAGCGTAGAACAGAACACTGAAGCTTTCTTT. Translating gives CASSVEQNTEAFF.

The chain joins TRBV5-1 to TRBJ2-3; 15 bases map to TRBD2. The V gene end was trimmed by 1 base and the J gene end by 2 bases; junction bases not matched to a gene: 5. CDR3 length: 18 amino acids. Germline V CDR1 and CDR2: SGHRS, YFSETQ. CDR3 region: CASSLRTSGRGLTDTQYF. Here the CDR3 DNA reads TGCGCCAGCAGCTTGAGGACTAGCGGGAGGGGTCTCACAGATACGCAGTATTTT.

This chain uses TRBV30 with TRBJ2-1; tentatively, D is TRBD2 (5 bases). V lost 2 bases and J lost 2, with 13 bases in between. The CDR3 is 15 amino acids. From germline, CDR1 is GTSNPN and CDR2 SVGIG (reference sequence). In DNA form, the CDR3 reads TGTGCCTGGAGTTTAACTAGTGAACCCTACAATGAGCAGTTCTTC. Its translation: CAWSLTSEPYNEQFF.

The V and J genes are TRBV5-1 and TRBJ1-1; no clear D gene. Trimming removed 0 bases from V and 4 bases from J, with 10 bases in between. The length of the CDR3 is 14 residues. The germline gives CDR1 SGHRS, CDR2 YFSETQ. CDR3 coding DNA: TGCGCCAGCAGCTTGGCCCAGATTGGCACTGAAGCTTTCTTT. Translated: CASSLAQIGTEAFF.

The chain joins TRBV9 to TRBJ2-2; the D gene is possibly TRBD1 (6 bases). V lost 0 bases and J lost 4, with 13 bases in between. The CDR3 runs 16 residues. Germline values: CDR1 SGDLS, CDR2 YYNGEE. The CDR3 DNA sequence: TGTGCCAGCAGCGTAGCTAACGGACAGTCCACCGGGGAGCTGTTTTTT. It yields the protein CASSVANGQSTGELFF.

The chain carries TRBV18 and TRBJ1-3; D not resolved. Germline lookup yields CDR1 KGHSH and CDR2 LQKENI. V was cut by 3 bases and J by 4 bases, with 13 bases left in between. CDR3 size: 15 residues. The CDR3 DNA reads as TGTGCCAGCTCACCTGGAGGCTCTAAAGGAAACACCATATATTTT. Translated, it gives CASSPGGSKGNTIYF.

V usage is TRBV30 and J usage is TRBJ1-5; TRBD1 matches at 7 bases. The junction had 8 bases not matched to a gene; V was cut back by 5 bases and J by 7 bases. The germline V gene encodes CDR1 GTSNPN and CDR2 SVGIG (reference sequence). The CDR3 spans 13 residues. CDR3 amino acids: CAWQTGAAQPQHF. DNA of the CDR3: TGTGCCTGGCAAACAGGGGCCGCGCAGCCCCAGCATTTT.

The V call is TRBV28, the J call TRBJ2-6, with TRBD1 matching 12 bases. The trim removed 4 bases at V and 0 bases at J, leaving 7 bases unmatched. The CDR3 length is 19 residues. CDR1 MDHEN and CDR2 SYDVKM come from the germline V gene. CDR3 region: CASSSPGQGASSGANVLTF. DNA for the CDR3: TGTGCCAGCAGTTCCCCGGGACAGGGGGCAAGCTCTGGGGCCAACGTCCTGACTTTC. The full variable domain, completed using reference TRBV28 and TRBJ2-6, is DVKVTQSSRYLVKRTGEKVFLECVQDMDHENMFWYRQDPGLGLRLIYFSYDVKMKEKGDIPEGYSVSREKKERFSLILESASTNQTSMYLCASSSPGQGASSGANVLTFGAGSRLTVL.

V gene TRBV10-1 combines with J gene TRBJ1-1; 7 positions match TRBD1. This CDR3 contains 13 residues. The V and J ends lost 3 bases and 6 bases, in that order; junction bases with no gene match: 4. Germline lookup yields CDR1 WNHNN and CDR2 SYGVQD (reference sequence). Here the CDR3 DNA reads TGCGCCAGCAGTGACGGGACAGCCGCTGAAGCTTTCTTT. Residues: CASSDGTAAEAFF.

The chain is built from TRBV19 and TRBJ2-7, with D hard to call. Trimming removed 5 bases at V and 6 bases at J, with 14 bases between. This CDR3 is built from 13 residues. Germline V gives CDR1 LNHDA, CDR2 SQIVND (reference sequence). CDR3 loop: CASSPPIAAEQYF. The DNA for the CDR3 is TGTGCCAGTAGTCCCCCAATAGCTGCCGAGCAGTACTTC.

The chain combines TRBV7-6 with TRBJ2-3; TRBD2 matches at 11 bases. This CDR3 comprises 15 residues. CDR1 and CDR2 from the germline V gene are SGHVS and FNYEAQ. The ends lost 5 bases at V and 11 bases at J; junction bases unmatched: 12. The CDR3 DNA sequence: TGTGCCAGCAGCCTGGGGACTAGCGGAGTCACTGGGCAGTATTTT. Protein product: CASSLGTSGVTGQYF.

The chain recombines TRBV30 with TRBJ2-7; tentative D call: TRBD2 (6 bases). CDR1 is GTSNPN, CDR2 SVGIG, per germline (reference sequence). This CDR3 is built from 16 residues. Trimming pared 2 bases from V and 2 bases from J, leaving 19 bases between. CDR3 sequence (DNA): TGTGCCTGGAGTTCTCGGGAGCCCTGGCGGACCTACGAGCAGTACTTC. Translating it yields CAWSSREPWRTYEQYF.

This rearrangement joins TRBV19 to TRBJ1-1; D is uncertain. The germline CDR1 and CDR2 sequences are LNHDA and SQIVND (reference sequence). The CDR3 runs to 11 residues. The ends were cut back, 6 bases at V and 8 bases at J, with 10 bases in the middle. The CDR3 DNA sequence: TGTGCCAGTAGAAGGAGTCAAGAAGCTTTCTTT. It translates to CASRRSQEAFF.